This T cell receptor beta chain was documented in a study of post-analysis software for immune sequencing data. Study observations and caveats: For normalized Chao1 diversity, multiple sclerosis patients scored significantly lower than controls did. Patients carried roughly five TRBV segments more frequently than controls did, and TRBV5-6, TRBV5-1 and TRBV20-1 were among them.

In this sample, this clonotype turned up a few times. Antigen specificity is unknown. CDR3 length equals 14 residues. Trimming took off 4 bases at V and 0 bases at J, with 9 bases between the two ends. Germline V gene sequence: CDR1 SEHNR, CDR2 FQNEAQ (reference sequence). Built from TCR beta cDNA, the libraries had unique molecular identifiers in them. In TCRdb, the PCR reads were re-called with MiXCR into one record per CDR3 protein. The sample has approximately 730,000 distinct CDR3 sequences, 25% to 30% seen once. The receptor was derived from a girl under 18 with multiple sclerosis. The gene calls are TRBV7-9 and TRBJ2-5, with D uncertain. The sequenced material came from blood. CDR3 sequence (DNA): TGTGCCAGCAGCTCAAACATGAACCAAGAGACCCAGTACTTC. This gives the protein CASSSNMNQETQYF.